The source of this TCR beta chain is a study of cytomegalovirus exposure and HLA in healthy donors (dated by TCRdb to about 2017). Background on the whole study: An earlier analysis of approximately 550 of the donors reported approximately 290 Gb of sequence data and some 120 million unique TCR beta sequences from 150 million to 200 million T cells. Alongside the repertoire data, information on donor age, sex, ethnicity and CMV serostatus was compiled. Rather than drawing on any new phenotypic data, the later analysis identified candidate immune exposures from TCR beta sequences and the way those sequences occurred across donors. The T cell repertoires of several hundred subjects were profiled by immunosequencing and related to cytomegalovirus serostatus. A later analysis re-analyzed previously published TCR beta repertoires from roughly 600 donors and added high-resolution HLA genotyping to study TCR occurrence patterns. Every discovery cohort repertoire had been produced on one sequencing platform. A later genetic analysis took genome-wide SNP genotypes for about three fifths of the 666 donors and used that subset as a discovery cohort. HLA typing covered class I and class II loci at four-digit resolution. In an earlier analysis of a few hundred of the donors, high-throughput TCR beta sequencing was used to judge whether each TCR beta V gene segment behaved as functional or pseudogenic. In addition to the first cohort of around 670 subjects, a separate validation cohort of 130 or so different subjects was used. An early release covering 550 to 700 HLA-typed donors comprised 250 to 350 gigabases of sequencing data and about 90 million unique TCR sequences. Of the roughly 400 genotyped donors, 65% to 90% were placed in the genetic ancestry cluster associated with self-reported Caucasian donors. The study was designed to test whether signatures of past pathogen exposure could be identified by cataloging public T cell receptors. Typing coverage differed by locus: A, B, C, DRB1 and DQB1 were typed in roughly 629-630 donors, DQA1 in about 500, DPA1 in some 570, and DPB1 in 472. About 5 DR-DQ haplotypes were handled as single units for association and clustering, since linkage in the cohort was strong. On average, roughly 250,000 unique TCR beta nucleotide sequences were sequenced per donor among a few hundred genotyped donors of the cohort, with approximately 18% of those sequences being non-productive. The study combined high-throughput TCR immunosequencing, statistical association of individual TCRs with disease status, and machine learning to predict cytomegalovirus infection status. On the study overall, not on this receptor specifically: Because counts were too low, roughly 16 rarely observed V segments, including chromosome 9 orphons, were left out of the earlier analysis of some 600 of the donors. A further reported finding was that TCR beta sequences accurately predicted the HLA-A and HLA-B alleles for most subjects in the first cohort. A later genetic analysis associated a missense DCLRE1C variant with V-gene and J-gene trimming of TCR beta chains, and an independent cohort replicated the association. Strong co-occurrence of HLA alleles, especially DR and DQ, made assigning TCR associations to individual alleles difficult. Presence/absence analyses assumed roughly uniform sequencing depth across donors, an assumption that may not hold. According to the authors, the approach could potentially be generalized to other disease states and immunological phenotypes. Because the 87-base-pair reads could not distinguish some IMGT-functional V segments, including TRBV6-2 and TRBV6-3, those segments were excluded. HLA typing was unavailable for some donors at each locus, so association tests used only the typed subset. Several of the top co-occurrence clusters appeared to be linked to parvovirus B19, influenza, CMV and Epstein-Barr virus, according to a later analysis. The study listed approximately 160 TCR beta chains as associated with cytomegalovirus. In a later analysis, HLA-associated TCR beta chains showed more clonal expansion and lower generation probabilities than non-associated chains that were equally common. Compared with the roughly 700-donor mean, donors in an Asian-associated ancestry cluster had fewer N-insertions in productive TCRs, according to a later genetic analysis. In a later analysis, some 18,000 TCR beta sequences were associated with specific HLA alleles at a false discovery rate of 0.05. In vitro tests confirmed that three of the cytomegalovirus-associated TCR beta chains recognize cytomegalovirus antigens. In an earlier analysis of about 600 of the donors, most TCR beta V segments appeared in productive rearrangements about 87% or about 30% of the time, broadly matching IMGT annotations. Most CMV-associated TCR beta chains appeared to be HLA-restricted in a later analysis, and the HLA associations seemed to be driven largely by CMV exposure. A group of highly shared sequence variants was considered likely to be a technical artifact of the sequencing pipeline. For the cohort, immune exposure information was limited to CMV serostatus. Linkage disequilibrium might explain the correlated functional status among segregating V segments, but an unknown experimental factor could not be ruled out. Across donors, most TCR sequences were observed very rarely, whereas some public TCRs were present in many individuals. Cytomegalovirus status was reported to be diagnosed by the classifier with high specificity and sensitivity in both the original and validation cohorts. In a later analysis, TCR association rates were found to vary across HLA loci, with the most associated TCRs seen for DRB1 alleles and the fewest for HLA-C alleles. The cohort was sequenced for TCR beta chains only, and without alpha or paired-chain data the features that could be detected were limited.

The cohort consisted of some 730 healthy bone marrow donors. Cohort members were all nominally healthy when sampled, although unrecorded immune exposures were likely present. The donor tested CMV seronegative and was one of the 352 seronegative cohort members. Each donor provided a peripheral blood sample, and peripheral blood mononuclear cells were used for TCR beta sequencing. The Qiagen DNeasy Blood Extraction Kit was used to extract genomic DNA from the blood cell samples. The library was made by the immunoSEQ multiplex PCR assay. For the multiplex PCR, a mixture combining 60 forward primers for TCR Vbeta segments and 13 reverse primers for TCR Jbeta segments was used. The CDR3 region of rearranged TCR beta genes was amplified from genomic DNA by a multiplex PCR assay. Amplified TCR beta libraries were sequenced as 87-base-pair reads on the Illumina HiSeq System. Concerning the study's data processing: In a later analysis, tens of millions of unique TCR beta chains were counted across the roughly 610 repertoires, and roughly 9.9 million of these chains were shared by at least two donors. To remove PCR and sequencing errors, raw reads were error-corrected and collapsed into unique sequences using a nearest-neighbor algorithm that merged closely related sequences. Alignment of CDR3 sequences to IMGT reference sequences was used to assign V, D and J gene segments. For a sequence to be retained, a match of at least six nucleotides was required to both a V gene segment and a J gene segment. A rearrangement was called productive if the CDR3 had no stop codons and remained in frame with V and J, and every other rearrangement was called non-productive. CDR3 was defined by IMGT convention, running from the second conserved V-encoded cysteine to the conserved J-encoded phenylalanine. The earlier analysis of 587 of the donors excluded sequences that lacked an unambiguous match to a single V gene segment. An earlier analysis of several hundred of the donors called V segments functional above 56.7% productive rearrangements and segregating when the between-donor standard deviation exceeded 5%. A statistical classification framework was built to diagnose cytomegalovirus status from the catalog of TCR beta chain sequences. In a later analysis, TCR nucleotide sequences were compared against IMGT/GENE-DB human TR gene sequences so that V and J genes could be assigned. The TCRdist pipeline was used in a later analysis to assign CDR3 sequences and most-parsimonious VDJ recombination scenarios. In a later analysis, each TCR beta chain was defined by its CDR3 amino acid sequence together with its V-gene family, and reads lacking a unique V-gene family were excluded. A later analysis removed 450 to 600 highly shared, low-generation-probability nucleotide sequences to deal with suspected cross-contamination and a sequencing artifact. For each public chain, a later analysis derived a clonal expansion index from normalized ranks of inferred template counts within each repertoire. In a later analysis, generation probabilities were computed using a VDJ recombination model fitted to out-of-frame rearrangements, and the results were checked against IGoR. In a later analysis, hypergeometric tests were used to score TCR-TCR, TCR-HLA and TCR-CMV co-occurrence, with a repertoire-size bias correction applied to TCR pairs. A later analysis estimated false discovery rates by permuting HLA or CMV assignments 20 times. A later analysis grouped co-occurring TCRs with DBSCAN, adding TCRdist sequence similarity when clustering within HLA-allele-positive subsets. Repertoires with fewer than 30,000 or more than 120,000 public chains were left out of co-occurrence clustering, as were four to six repertoires with anomalous nucleotide sharing. In TCRdb, the immuneACCESS table is reduced to in-frame sequences with V and J assigned. These tables do not hold every clone; where another copy was compared, an unresolved V gene accounts for under half, and the others remain unexplained. V, J and clone size were drawn from that table, and D and trimming were deduced from the DNA. Here the sample has hundreds of thousands of clones; 72% occur a single time. Clones ranked in the top ten supply 2% to 2.5% of the sample.

CDR1 and CDR2 are drawn from the germline V gene (reference sequence): GTSNPN, SVGIG. V lost 0 bases and J lost 9 bases, and the count of bases not matched to a germline gene is 17. There are 17 amino acids in the CDR3, from cysteine to phenylalanine inclusive. Here the CDR3 DNA is all that survives: 51 bases in frame from base 1. Concerning this clone itself: This receptor's antigen is unknown. Base qualities are missing; no much larger clone stands one base away.

This receptor was taken from a female donor in good health and CMV-seronegative. Recombination joined TRBV30 with TRBJ2-7; 10 bases in between match TRBD2. Sequencing input: PBMCs. The CDR3 loop reads CAWSVRGRGGTSGVQYF. The DNA sequence follows: TGTGCCTGGAGTGTACGGGGCAGGGGCGGAACTAGCGGGGTGCAGTACTTC.